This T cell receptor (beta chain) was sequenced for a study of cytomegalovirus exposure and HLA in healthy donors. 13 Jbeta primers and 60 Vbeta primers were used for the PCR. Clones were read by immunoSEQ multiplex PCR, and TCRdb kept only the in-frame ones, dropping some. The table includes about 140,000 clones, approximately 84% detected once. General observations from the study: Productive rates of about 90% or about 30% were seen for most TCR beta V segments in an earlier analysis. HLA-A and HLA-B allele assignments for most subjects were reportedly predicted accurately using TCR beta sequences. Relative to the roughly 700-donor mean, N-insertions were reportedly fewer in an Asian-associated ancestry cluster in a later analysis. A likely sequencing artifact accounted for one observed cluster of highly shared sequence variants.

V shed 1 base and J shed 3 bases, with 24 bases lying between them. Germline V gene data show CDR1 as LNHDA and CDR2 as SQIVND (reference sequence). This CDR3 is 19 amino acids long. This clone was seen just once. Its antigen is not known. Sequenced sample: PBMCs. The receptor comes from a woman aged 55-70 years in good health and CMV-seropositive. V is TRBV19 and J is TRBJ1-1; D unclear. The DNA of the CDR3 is TGTGCCAGTAGTATAGTGGGGTGGGAGGGCCGGCGGGGAGACACTGAAGCTTTCTTT. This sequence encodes CASSIVGWEGRRGDTEAFF.